Sequencing of this T cell receptor (beta chain) was carried out in a study of read filtering for tumor transcriptome and immune sequencing. The wider study: RNA-seq yielded only about 80 to 1,400 TCR reads, IR-seq about 3.5 to 11 million. Study-wide points: In IR-seq, single-read clonotypes were about 80% of clonotypes but about 3.5% of reads. RNA-seq captured clonotypes less deeply and reliably than IR-seq.

This clonotype was counted only a few times. What it recognizes is unknown. Germline CDR1 reads MNHEY; CDR2 reads SVGAGI. V lost 3 bases, J lost 9 bases, and 7 bases stayed unmatched. This CDR3 comprises 15 residues. From approximately 430 ng of RNA, a library with molecular barcoded alpha/delta and beta/gamma adaptors was made. From the reads, TCRdb called clonotypes with MiXCR, one entry per CDR3 protein. The table has about 130,000 distinct CDR3 sequences, 10% to 15% seen once; the top ten hold roughly 9.6%. The origin of this receptor is a donor over 35 with multiple myeloma. The chain links TRBV6-5 to TRBJ2-1; 11 bases align to TRBD2. Specimen: a population of CD138-negative cells sorted from bone marrow. The CDR3 loop is CASSYSTSGSFEQFF. CDR3 DNA: TGTGCCAGCAGTTATAGCACTAGCGGGAGCTTTGAGCAGTTCTTC.